This T cell receptor beta chain stems from a study of cytomegalovirus exposure and HLA in healthy donors. Whole-study results and caveats: In a later analysis, a genetic analysis reported fewer productive-TCR N-insertions in an Asian-associated ancestry cluster than the cohort average. A likely sequencing artifact accounted for one observed cluster of highly shared sequence variants. Cytomegalovirus association was listed for 164 TCR beta chains.

Use of 60 Vbeta and 13 Jbeta primers characterized the PCR. Clones were sequenced by immunoSEQ multiplex PCR, and TCRdb holds only the in-frame ones, with some missing. The profile covers around 160,000 clones, with more than 70% appearing a single time and about 7.7% taken by the ten largest. This clone has a single count. Antigen: not known. The sample was PBMCs. This receptor was taken from a woman between 40 and 55 years old in good health and CMV-seropositive.

CDR3 loop: CASSYGLAGNEQFF. DNA of the CDR3: TGTGCCAGCAGTTACGGACTAGCGGGCAATGAGCAGTTCTTC. This rearrangement joins TRBV6-5 to TRBJ2-1; TRBD2 matches at 11 bases. CDR3 length: 14 amino acids. With V trimmed by 2 bases and J by 6 bases, 0 bases remained unmatched. Germline V CDR1 and CDR2: MNHEY, SVGAGI.